This T cell receptor (beta chain) was captured by sequencing in a study of regulatory T cells in long-lasting Graves disease. Investigators prepared the TCR beta libraries by applying iRepertoire HTBI primers and Arm-PCR of CDR3 regions. Each CDR3 protein is one row after TCRdb ran MiXCR on the multiplex PCR reads. The repertoire holds fewer than 550,000 distinct CDR3 sequences, with 15% to 20% as singletons. Time point indicated: newly diagnosed GD, antithyroid drugs for less than 3 months. Preparation of the TCR library used RNA extracted from PBMCs. Worth noting for this clonotype: What it binds is unknown.

Trimming took 0 bases from V and 6 from J, leaving 9 bases between them. The CDR3 spans 14 residues. Per germline, CDR1 SGHTA and CDR2 FQGTGA. Study conclusions and caveats: The TCR repertoire of persistent Graves' patients was less diverse than that of newly diagnosed ones. The number of shared public clonotypes was higher in persistent patients (2,741) than new patients (966).

The same sample was also used in a study of T cells in Graves' hyperthyroidism and ophthalmopathy. That paper notes: Hyperthyroidism had been newly diagnosed in patients aged 18 to 65, and its duration was under 2 months. First-round RT-PCR with HTBI primers amplified the TCR CDR3 region.

This TCR was sampled from a woman under 30 with Graves disease. The sample was peripheral blood mononuclear cells (PBMCs), taken at new diagnosis, from a patient treated with antithyroid drugs. The chain links TRBV7-3 to TRBJ2-1, with D tentatively TRBD2 (5 bases). The CDR3 coding sequence is TGTGCCAGCAGCTTAACCCGGGATTCCAATGAGCAGTTCTTC. This sequence encodes CASSLTRDSNEQFF. Complete variable domain (other parts from reference TRBV7-3 and TRBJ2-1): GAGVSQTPSNKVTEKGKYVELRCDPISGHTALYWYRQSLGQGPEFLIYFQGTGAADDSGLPNDRFFAVRPEGSVSTLKIQRTERGDSAVYLCASSLTRDSNEQFFGPGTRLTVL.